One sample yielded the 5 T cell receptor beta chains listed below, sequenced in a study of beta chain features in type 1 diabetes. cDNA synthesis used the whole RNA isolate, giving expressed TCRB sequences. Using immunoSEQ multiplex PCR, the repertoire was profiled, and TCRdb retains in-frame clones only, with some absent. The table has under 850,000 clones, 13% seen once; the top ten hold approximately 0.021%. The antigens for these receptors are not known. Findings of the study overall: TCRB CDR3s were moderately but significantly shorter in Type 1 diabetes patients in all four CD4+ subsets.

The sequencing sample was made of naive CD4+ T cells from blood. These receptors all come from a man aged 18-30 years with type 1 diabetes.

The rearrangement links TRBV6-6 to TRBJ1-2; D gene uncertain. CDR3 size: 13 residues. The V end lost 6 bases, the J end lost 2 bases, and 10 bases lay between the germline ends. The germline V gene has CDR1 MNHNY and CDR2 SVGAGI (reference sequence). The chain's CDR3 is CASSRQRNYGYTF. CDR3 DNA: TGTGCCAGCAGCCGTCAGAGAAACTATGGCTACACCTTC.

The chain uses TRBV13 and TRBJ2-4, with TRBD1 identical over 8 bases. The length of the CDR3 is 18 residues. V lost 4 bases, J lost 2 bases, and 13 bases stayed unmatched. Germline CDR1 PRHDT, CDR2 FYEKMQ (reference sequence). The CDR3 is CASSSSTPDRAPKNIQYF. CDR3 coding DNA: TGTGCCAGCAGCTCGTCTACCCCGGACAGGGCCCCCAAAAACATTCAGTACTTC.

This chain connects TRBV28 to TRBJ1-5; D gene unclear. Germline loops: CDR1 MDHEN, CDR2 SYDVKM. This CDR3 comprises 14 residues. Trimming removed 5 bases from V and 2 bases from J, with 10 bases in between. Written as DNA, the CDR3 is TGTGCCAGCAGTCGTTCGGGTGGCAATCAGCCCCAGCATTTT. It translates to CASSRSGGNQPQHF.

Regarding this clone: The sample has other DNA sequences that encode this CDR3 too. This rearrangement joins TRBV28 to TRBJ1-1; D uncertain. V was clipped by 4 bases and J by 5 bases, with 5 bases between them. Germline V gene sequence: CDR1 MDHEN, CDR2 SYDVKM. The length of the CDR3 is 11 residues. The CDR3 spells CASSSETEAFF. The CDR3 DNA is TGTGCCAGCAGTTCGGAGACTGAAGCTTTCTTT.

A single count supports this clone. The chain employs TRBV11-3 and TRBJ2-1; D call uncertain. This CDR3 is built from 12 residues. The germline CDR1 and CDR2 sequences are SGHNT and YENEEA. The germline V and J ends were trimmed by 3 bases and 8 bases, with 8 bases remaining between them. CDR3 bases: TGTGCCAGCAGCTTCTCCGTTGATGAGCAGTTCTTC. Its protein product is CASSFSVDEQFF.